The rows below give T cell receptor beta chains drawn from one sample of a study of blood T cell repertoires in COVID-19. Clones were sequenced by immunoSEQ multiplex PCR, and TCRdb holds only the in-frame ones, with some missing. In the table there are around 290,000 clones, about 89% of which are singletons. Material: peripheral blood. The origin of the receptors is a man aged 35 to 55 with acute or convalescent COVID-19. The CDR3 runs from the conserved cysteine through the conserved F or W. Fields, in order: J gene, clone size, V gene, D gene, CDR3 DNA, CDR3 protein. A D gene is named only where the DNA matches it firmly. Only part of the rows carry a size: once, few, many, or a class if the clone is expanded.

j_gene: TRBJ2-7
abundance: NA
v_gene: TRBV15
d_gene: TRBD2
CDR3nt: TGTGCCACCAGCCGTGGGACTAGCGGGGGGCCGAGGGAGCAGTACTTC
CDR3aa: CATSRGTSGGPREQYF

j_gene: TRBJ2-3
abundance: NA
v_gene: TRBV10-3
d_gene: TRBD1
CDR3nt: TGTGCCATCCGGGACAGGGTCACAGATACGCAGTATTTT
CDR3aa: CAIRDRVTDTQYF

j_gene: TRBJ1-2
abundance: NA
v_gene: TRBV6-6
d_gene: TRBD1
CDR3nt: TGTGCCAGCAGTTCAGGGACAGACATCTATGGCTACACCTTC
CDR3aa: CASSSGTDIYGYTF

j_gene: TRBJ2-1
abundance: NA
v_gene: TRBV10-1
d_gene: TRBD2
CDR3nt: TGCGCCAGCAGTCTCGGGGGGTCAAATGAGCAGTTCTTC
CDR3aa: CASSLGGSNEQFF

j_gene: TRBJ1-4
abundance: once
v_gene: TRBV5-6
d_gene: NA
CDR3nt: TGTGCCAGCAGCCGCCCGGGGGGAAAACTGTTTTTT
CDR3aa: CASSRPGGKLFF

j_gene: TRBJ2-7
abundance: once
v_gene: TRBV10-3
d_gene: NA
CDR3nt: TGTGCCATCTCAACCCCGAAGGGGACTTACTACGAGCAGTACTTC
CDR3aa: CAISTPKGTYYEQYF

j_gene: TRBJ1-2
abundance: NA
v_gene: TRBV5-6
d_gene: NA
CDR3nt: TGTGCCAGCAGCCCGCGCGGAACTAACTATGGCTACACCTTC
CDR3aa: CASSPRGTNYGYTF

j_gene: TRBJ1-3
abundance: NA
v_gene: TRBV9
d_gene: NA
CDR3nt: TGTGCCAGCAGCGTACAGCCCGGGAGCTCTGGAAACACCATATATTTT
CDR3aa: CASSVQPGSSGNTIYF

j_gene: TRBJ2-7
abundance: NA
v_gene: TRBV18
d_gene: NA
CDR3nt: TGTGCCAGCTCACCTCGTCGGGGGTTCTCCTACGAGCAGTACTTC
CDR3aa: CASSPRRGFSYEQYF

j_gene: TRBJ1-2
abundance: NA
v_gene: TRBV24-1
d_gene: NA
CDR3nt: TGTGCCACCAGTGATCAGGGATGGGATGGCTACACCTTC
CDR3aa: CATSDQGWDGYTF

j_gene: TRBJ2-2
abundance: NA
v_gene: TRBV6-5
d_gene: TRBD1
CDR3nt: TGTGCCAGCAGGAGACAGGGGGCGAACACCGGGGAGCTGTTTTTT
CDR3aa: CASRRQGANTGELFF

j_gene: TRBJ1-2
abundance: NA
v_gene: TRBV5-1
d_gene: NA
CDR3nt: TGCGCCAGCAGTTTAGGTCCCGAGGGAGGCTACACCTTC
CDR3aa: CASSLGPEGGYTF

j_gene: TRBJ1-3
abundance: NA
v_gene: TRBV6-6
d_gene: NA
CDR3nt: TGTGCCAGCAGTCCCCGAGAGATAAGACTCTTCGACTCTGGAAACACCATATATTTT
CDR3aa: CASSPREIRLFDSGNTIYF

j_gene: TRBJ1-2
abundance: NA
v_gene: TRBV19
d_gene: TRBD1
CDR3nt: TGTGCCAGTAGTAACGGAGGACAGGGAGGAGGCTACACCTTC
CDR3aa: CASSNGGQGGGYTF

j_gene: TRBJ1-1
abundance: NA
v_gene: TRBV4-2
d_gene: NA
CDR3nt: TGTGCCAGCAGCCCCTATGGGGGCTTGAACACTGAAGCTTTCTTT
CDR3aa: CASSPYGGLNTEAFF

j_gene: TRBJ1-1
abundance: NA
v_gene: TRBV6-1
d_gene: NA
CDR3nt: TGTGCCAGCAGTGAGGCAGGGTGGGAAGCTTTCTTT
CDR3aa: CASSEAGWEAFF

j_gene: TRBJ1-3
abundance: NA
v_gene: TRBV7-2
d_gene: NA
CDR3nt: TGTGCCAGCAGGTCAGACAGGAACTCTGGAAACACCATATATTTT
CDR3aa: CASRSDRNSGNTIYF

j_gene: TRBJ2-1
abundance: once
v_gene: TRBV20-1
d_gene: NA
CDR3nt: TGCAGTGTAAACAATGAGCAGTTCTTC
CDR3aa: CSVNNEQFF

j_gene: TRBJ1-2
abundance: NA
v_gene: TRBV5-1
d_gene: NA
CDR3nt: TGCGCCAGCAGCTTGACAGATTCATATGGCTACACCTTC
CDR3aa: CASSLTDSYGYTF

j_gene: TRBJ1-1
abundance: NA
v_gene: TRBV19
d_gene: NA
CDR3nt: TGTGCCAGTAGCCATCGGACGGAGGGGACTGAAGCTTTCTTT
CDR3aa: CASSHRTEGTEAFF

j_gene: TRBJ1-5
abundance: NA
v_gene: TRBV2
d_gene: NA
CDR3nt: TGTGCCAGCACCCTCGACCCGGGGGGGCAGCCCCAGCATTTT
CDR3aa: CASTLDPGGQPQHF

j_gene: TRBJ2-3
abundance: NA
v_gene: TRBV15
d_gene: NA
CDR3nt: TGTGCCACCAGCAGAATTCGGGGGGCCCTCACAGATACGCAGTATTTT
CDR3aa: CATSRIRGALTDTQYF

j_gene: TRBJ1-4
abundance: NA
v_gene: TRBV18
d_gene: NA
CDR3nt: TGTGCCAGCGCCGCCCTGCCCGGGGAAAAACTGTTTTTT
CDR3aa: CASAALPGEKLFF

j_gene: TRBJ1-4
abundance: once
v_gene: TRBV5-6
d_gene: NA
CDR3nt: TGTGCCAGCAGCTCTTTGACAGAATCGGAAAAACTGTTTTTT
CDR3aa: CASSSLTESEKLFF

j_gene: TRBJ1-2
abundance: NA
v_gene: TRBV14
d_gene: NA
CDR3nt: TGTGCCAGCAGCCAAGTAAGCCTTTATGGCTACACCTTC
CDR3aa: CASSQVSLYGYTF

j_gene: TRBJ2-7
abundance: NA
v_gene: TRBV12-3/TRBV12-4
d_gene: NA
CDR3nt: TGTGCCAGCAGTAAAGGGGGTTCCTACGAGCAGTACTTC
CDR3aa: CASSKGGSYEQYF

j_gene: TRBJ1-5
abundance: NA
v_gene: TRBV4-2
d_gene: TRBD1
CDR3nt: TGTGCCAGCAGCCAAGACCCTGGACAGGGGGAGGATCAGCCCCAGCATTTT
CDR3aa: CASSQDPGQGEDQPQHF

j_gene: TRBJ2-7
abundance: NA
v_gene: TRBV11-2
d_gene: NA
CDR3nt: TGTGCCAGCAGCTTAGTCCCGGGATCCTACGAGCAGTACTTC
CDR3aa: CASSLVPGSYEQYF

j_gene: TRBJ1-4
abundance: once
v_gene: TRBV27
d_gene: NA
CDR3nt: TGTGCCAGCAGAGTGAGGTTTAATGAAAAACTGTTTTTT
CDR3aa: CASRVRFNEKLFF